Listed below are T cell receptor beta chains from one sample, sequenced in a study of blood T cell repertoires in COVID-19. Sequencing used immunoSEQ multiplex PCR; TCRdb keeps in-frame clones, though not all of them. The top ten clones hold around 3% of a sample with hundreds of thousands of clones, about nine tenths of them seen once. Sequencing was performed on PBMCs or T cells enriched from blood (not recorded which). The receptors were gathered from a woman aged 50 to 60 who had recovered from COVID-19. Both conserved end residues are part of each CDR3. The order of the fields is V gene, CDR3 protein.

V gene: TRBV21-1
CDR3 protein: CASSKSRAVGGPGINEQFF

V gene: TRBV5-6
CDR3 protein: CASSLRGRYTEAFF

V gene: TRBV28
CDR3 protein: CASSLVAPGYEQYF

V gene: TRBV7-9
CDR3 protein: CASSPGGGLAGLDTQYF

V gene: TRBV7-2
CDR3 protein: CASSRESGDTEAFF

V gene: TRBV5-6
CDR3 protein: CASSSRQGNTEAFF

V gene: TRBV5-8
CDR3 protein: CASSLIDSQTEAFF

V gene: TRBV29-1
CDR3 protein: CSSRDSGSYEQYF

V gene: TRBV30
CDR3 protein: CAWSVGLAGQETQYF

V gene: TRBV29-1
CDR3 protein: CSVNRGQSYNEQFF

V gene: TRBV19
CDR3 protein: CASRGTGANTEAFF

V gene: TRBV28
CDR3 protein: CASSGDRAGNTIYF

V gene: TRBV2
CDR3 protein: CASRGTEYSNQPQHF

V gene: TRBV5-6
CDR3 protein: CASSLGRGGSYTF

V gene: TRBV12-3/TRBV12-4
CDR3 protein: CASSSRAYEQYF

V gene: TRBV30
CDR3 protein: CAWRTKMRGQNEKLFF

V gene: TRBV28
CDR3 protein: CASGLGHEQFF

V gene: TRBV27
CDR3 protein: CASSLAGEGPNEQFF

V gene: TRBV10-3
CDR3 protein: CAISAGGSANEKLFF

V gene: TRBV7-9
CDR3 protein: CASSNSSGSSGANVLTF

V gene: TRBV5-4
CDR3 protein: CASSLEYEGATLPGYTF

V gene: TRBV25-1
CDR3 protein: CASSEWGDSYEQYF

V gene: TRBV24-1
CDR3 protein: CAISAQHYNEQFF